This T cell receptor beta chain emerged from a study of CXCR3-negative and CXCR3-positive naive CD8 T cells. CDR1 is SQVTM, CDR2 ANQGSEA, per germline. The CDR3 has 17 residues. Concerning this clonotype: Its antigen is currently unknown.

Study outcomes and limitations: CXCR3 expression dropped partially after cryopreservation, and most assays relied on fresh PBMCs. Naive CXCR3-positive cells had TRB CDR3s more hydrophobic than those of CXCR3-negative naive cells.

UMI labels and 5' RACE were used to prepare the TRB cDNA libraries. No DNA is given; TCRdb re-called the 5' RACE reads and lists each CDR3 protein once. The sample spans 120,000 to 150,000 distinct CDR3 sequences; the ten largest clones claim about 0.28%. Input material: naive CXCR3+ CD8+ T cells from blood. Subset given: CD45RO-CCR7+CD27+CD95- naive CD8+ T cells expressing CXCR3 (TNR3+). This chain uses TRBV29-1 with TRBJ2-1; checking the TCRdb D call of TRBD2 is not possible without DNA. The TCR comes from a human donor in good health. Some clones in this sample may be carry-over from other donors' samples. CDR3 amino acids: CSVEGFGRESSYNEQFF.